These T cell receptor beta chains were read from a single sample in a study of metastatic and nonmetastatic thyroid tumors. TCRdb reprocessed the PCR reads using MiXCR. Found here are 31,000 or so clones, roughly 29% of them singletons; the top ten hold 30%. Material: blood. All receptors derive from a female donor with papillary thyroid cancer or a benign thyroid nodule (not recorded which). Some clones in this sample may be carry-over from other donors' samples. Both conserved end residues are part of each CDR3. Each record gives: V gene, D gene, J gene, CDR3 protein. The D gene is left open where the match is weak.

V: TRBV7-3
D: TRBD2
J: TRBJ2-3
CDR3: CASSLLAGSTDTQYF

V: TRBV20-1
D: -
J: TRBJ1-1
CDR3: CSASREDTEAFF

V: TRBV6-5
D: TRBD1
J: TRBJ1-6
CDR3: CASSSRTGDYSPLHF

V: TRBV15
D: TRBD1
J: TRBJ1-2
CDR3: CATSRDRVYGYTF

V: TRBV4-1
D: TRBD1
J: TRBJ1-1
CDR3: CAARQGARFGTEAFF

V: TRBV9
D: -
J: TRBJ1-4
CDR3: CASSATGVSEKLFF

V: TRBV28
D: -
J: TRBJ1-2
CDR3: CASSLKWGWYGYTF

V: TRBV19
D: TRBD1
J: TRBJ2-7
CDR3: CASSATGTGGSYEQYF

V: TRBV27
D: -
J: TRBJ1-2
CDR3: CASSLSGQVPNYGYTF

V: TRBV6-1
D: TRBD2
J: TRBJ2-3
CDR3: CASSVLGLAGTDTQYF

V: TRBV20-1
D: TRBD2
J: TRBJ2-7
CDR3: CSARARTSGGYEQYF

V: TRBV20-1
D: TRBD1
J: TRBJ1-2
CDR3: CSGTGEYGYTF

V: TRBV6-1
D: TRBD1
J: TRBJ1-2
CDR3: CASSGTGGIYTF

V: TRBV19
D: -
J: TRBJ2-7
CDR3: CASSIAAGRYEQYF

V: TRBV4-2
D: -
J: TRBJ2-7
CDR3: CASSQVGTSTYEQYF

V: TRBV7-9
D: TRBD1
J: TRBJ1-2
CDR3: CASSTSTGGLYGYTF

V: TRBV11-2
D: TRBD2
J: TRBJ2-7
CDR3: CASTPAGAGGSSYEQYF

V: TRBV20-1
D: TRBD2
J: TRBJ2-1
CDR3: CSAVESSGAYNEQFF

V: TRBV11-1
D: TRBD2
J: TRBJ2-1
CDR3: CASNFFRTSGIYNEQFF

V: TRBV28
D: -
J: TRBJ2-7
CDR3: CASKAISYEQYF

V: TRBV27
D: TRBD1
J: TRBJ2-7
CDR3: CASSPRDSSYEQYF

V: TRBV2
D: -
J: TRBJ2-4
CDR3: CASTISGTLGSGIQYF

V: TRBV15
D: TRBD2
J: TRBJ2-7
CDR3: CATSRVGASGTNEQYF

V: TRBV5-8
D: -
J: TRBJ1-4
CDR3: CASSLGRAGATNEKLFF

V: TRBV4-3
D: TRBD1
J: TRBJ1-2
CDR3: CASSWDSRDYGYTF

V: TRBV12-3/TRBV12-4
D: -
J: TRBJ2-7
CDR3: CASSFRTVGRGYEQYF

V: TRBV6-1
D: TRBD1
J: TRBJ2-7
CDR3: CASSAGSGGGDEQYF

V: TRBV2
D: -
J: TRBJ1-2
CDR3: CASSRDSNYGYTF

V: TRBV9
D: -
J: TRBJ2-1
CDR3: CASSVAWGPEAHEQFF

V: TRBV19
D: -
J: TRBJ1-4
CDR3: CASSNIRQSSNEKLFF

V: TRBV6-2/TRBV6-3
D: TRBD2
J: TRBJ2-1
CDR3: CASSALGGRRTSGYNEQFF

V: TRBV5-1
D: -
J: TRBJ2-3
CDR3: CASSSGDSLSPDTQYF

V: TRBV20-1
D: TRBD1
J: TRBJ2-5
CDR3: CSASNETGGRETQYF

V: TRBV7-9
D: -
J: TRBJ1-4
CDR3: CASSLLGREEKLFF

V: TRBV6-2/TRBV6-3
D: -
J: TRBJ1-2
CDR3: CASSYWGGGYTF

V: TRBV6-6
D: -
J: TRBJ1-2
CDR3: CASSYKGTDYGYTF

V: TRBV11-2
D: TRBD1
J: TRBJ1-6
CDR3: CASSTNRGLGNSPLHF

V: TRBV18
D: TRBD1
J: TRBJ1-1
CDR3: CASSADRADTEAFF

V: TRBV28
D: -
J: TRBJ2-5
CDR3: CASSFPGNQETQYF

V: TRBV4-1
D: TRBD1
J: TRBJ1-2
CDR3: CASSQDRGRGYGYTF